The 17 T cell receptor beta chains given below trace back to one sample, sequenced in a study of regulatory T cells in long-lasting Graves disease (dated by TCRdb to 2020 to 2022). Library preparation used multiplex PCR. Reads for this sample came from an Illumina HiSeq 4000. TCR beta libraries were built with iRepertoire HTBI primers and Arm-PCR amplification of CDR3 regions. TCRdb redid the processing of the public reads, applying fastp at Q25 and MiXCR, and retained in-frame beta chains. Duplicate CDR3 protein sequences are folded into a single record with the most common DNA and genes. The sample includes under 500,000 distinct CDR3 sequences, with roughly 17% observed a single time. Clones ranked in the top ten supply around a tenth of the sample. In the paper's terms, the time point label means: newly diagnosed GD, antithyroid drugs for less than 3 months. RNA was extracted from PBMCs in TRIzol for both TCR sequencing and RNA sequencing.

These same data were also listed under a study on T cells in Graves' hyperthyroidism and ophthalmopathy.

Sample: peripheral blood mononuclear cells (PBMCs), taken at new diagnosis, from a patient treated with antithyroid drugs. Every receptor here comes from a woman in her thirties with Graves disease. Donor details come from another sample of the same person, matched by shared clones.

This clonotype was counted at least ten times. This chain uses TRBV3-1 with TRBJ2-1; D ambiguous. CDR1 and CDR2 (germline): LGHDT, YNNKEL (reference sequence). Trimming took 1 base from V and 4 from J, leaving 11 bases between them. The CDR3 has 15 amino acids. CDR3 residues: CASSQGRRKYNEQFF. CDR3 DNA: TGTGCCAGCAGCCAAGGTCGGCGGAAATACAATGAGCAGTTCTTC.

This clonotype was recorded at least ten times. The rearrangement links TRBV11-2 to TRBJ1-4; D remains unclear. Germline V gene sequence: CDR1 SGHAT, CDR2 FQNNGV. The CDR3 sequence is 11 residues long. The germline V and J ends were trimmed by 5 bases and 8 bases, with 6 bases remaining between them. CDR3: CASSVKEKLFF. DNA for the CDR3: TGTGCCAGCAGCGTTAAGGAAAAACTGTTTTTT.

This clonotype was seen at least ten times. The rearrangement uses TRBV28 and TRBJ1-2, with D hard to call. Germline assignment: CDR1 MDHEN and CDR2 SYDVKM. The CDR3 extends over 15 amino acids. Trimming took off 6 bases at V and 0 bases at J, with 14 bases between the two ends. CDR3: CASSPPRIPNYGYTF. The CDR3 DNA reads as TGTGCCAGCAGCCCCCCCCGGATCCCTAACTATGGCTACACCTTC.

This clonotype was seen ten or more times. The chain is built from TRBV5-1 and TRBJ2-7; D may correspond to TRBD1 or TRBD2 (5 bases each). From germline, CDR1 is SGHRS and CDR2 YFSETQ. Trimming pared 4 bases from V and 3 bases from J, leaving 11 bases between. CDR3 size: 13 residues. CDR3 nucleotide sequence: TGCGCCAGCAGCGTGGGTGGGGGCTACGAGCAGTACTTC. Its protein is CASSVGGGYEQYF. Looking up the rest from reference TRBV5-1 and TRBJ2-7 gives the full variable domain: KAGVTQTPRYLIKTRGQQVTLSCSPISGHRSVSWYQQTPGQGLQFLFEYFSETQRNKGNFPGRFSGRQFSNSRSEMNVSTLELGDSALYLCASSVGGGYEQYFGPGTRLTVT.

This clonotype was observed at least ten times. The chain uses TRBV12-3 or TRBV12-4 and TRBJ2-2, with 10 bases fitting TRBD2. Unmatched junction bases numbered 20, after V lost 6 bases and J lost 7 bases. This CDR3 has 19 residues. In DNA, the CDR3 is TGTGCCAGCAGACAACTATATCCGAGCGGGAGGGCCTTAGACGGGGAGCTGTTTTTT. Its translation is CASRQLYPSGRALDGELFF.

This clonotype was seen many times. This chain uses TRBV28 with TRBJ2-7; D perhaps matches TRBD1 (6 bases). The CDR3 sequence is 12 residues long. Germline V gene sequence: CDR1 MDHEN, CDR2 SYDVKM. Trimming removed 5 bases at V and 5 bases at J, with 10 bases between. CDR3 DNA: TGTGCCAGCAGTATCTACAGGGACGAGCAGTACTTC. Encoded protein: CASSIYRDEQYF. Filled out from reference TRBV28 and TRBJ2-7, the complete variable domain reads DVKVTQSSRYLVKRTGEKVFLECVQDMDHENMFWYRQDPGLGLRLIYFSYDVKMKEKGDIPEGYSVSREKKERFSLILESASTNQTSMYLCASSIYRDEQYFGPGTRLTVT.

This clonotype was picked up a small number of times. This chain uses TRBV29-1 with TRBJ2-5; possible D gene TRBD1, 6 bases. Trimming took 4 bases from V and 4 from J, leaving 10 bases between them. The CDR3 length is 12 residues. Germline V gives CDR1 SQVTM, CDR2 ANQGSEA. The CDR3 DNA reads TGCAGCGTTGGACAGGCCCCAGAGACCCAGTACTTC. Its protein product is CSVGQAPETQYF.

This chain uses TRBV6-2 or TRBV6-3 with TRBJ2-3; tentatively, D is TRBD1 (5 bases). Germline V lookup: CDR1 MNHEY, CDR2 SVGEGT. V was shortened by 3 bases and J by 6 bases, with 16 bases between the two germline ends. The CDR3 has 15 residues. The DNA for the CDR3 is TGTGCCAGCAGTTATCCCCTGAGGCCAGGGGATACGCAGTATTTT. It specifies CASSYPLRPGDTQYF.

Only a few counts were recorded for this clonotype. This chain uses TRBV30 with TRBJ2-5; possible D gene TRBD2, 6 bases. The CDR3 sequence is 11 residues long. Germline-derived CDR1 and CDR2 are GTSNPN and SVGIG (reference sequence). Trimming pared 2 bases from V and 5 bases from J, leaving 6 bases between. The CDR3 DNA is TGTGCCTGGAGTCGGGGGGAGACCCAGTACTTC. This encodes CAWSRGETQYF.

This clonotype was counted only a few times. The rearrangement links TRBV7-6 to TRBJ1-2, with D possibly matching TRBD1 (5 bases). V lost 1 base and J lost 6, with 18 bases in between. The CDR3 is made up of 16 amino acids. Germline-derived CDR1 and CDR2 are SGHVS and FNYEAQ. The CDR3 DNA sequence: TGTGCCAGCAGCTTAGAAGCTGGACGGGGCTTGAATGGCTACACCTTC. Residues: CASSLEAGRGLNGYTF.

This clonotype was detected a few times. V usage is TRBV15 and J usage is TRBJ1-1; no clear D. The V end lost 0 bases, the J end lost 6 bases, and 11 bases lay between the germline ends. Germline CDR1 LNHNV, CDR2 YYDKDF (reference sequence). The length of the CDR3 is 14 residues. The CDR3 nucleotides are TGTGCCACCAGCAGAGACCGGGGATGGGCTGAAGCTTTCTTT. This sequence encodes CATSRDRGWAEAFF.

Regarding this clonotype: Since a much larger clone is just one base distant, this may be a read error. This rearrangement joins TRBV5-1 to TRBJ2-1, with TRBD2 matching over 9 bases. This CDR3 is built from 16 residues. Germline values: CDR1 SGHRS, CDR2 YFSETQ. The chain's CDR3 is CASSLETSGYYNEQSF. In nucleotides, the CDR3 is TGCGCCAGCAGCTTGGAAACTAGCGGGTACTACAATGAGCAGTCCTTC.

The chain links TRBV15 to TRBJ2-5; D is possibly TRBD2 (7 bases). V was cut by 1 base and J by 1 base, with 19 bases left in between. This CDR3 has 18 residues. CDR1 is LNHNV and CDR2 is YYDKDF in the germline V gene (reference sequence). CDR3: CATSRVGLGGALQETQYF. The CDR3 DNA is TGTGCCACCAGCAGAGTGGGGTTGGGGGGGGCCCTCCAAGAGACCCAGTACTTC.

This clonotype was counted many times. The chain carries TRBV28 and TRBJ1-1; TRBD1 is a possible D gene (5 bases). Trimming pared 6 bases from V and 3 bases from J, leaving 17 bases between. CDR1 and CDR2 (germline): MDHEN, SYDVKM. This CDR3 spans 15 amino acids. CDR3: CASSRGGEGYTEAFF. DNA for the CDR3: TGTGCCAGCAGCCGTGGGGGGGAGGGATACACTGAAGCTTTCTTT.

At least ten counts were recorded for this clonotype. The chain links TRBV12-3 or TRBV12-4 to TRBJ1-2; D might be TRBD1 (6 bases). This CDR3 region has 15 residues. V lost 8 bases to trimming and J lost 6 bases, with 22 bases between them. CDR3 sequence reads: CASGQSQGSTNGYTF. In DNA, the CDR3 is TGTGCCAGCGGGCAAAGTCAGGGGTCAACCAATGGCTACACCTTC.

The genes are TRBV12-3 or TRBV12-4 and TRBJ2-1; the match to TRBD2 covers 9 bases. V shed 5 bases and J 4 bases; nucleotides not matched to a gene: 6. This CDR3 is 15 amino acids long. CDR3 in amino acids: CASSISGSAYNEQFF. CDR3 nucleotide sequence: TGTGCCAGCAGTATTAGCGGGAGCGCTTACAATGAGCAGTTCTTC.

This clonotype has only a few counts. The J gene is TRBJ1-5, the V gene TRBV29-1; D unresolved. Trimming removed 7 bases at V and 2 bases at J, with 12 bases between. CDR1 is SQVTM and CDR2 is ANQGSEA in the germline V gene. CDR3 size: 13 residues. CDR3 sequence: CSASAGGNQPQHF. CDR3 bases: TGCAGCGCCTCTGCCGGAGGCAATCAGCCCCAGCATTTT.